This T cell receptor beta chain appears in the sequencing data of a study of T cell responses to AZD1222 COVID-19 vaccine (dated by TCRdb to 2020 to 2023). For context, the study as a whole: A total of 233 trial participants underwent TCR sequencing, of whom about 210 received two doses of AZD1222 and 26 received two doses of the MenACWY control vaccine. Trial participants were enrolled by age into 18-55, 56-69 and 70-plus year subgroups, with approximately 160, 26 and 62 TCR-sequenced participants respectively.

The time point label on this specimen signifies: about 28 days (+/-7) after the second vaccine dose. AZD1222 recipients with second doses at about 4 weeks or about 12 weeks were pooled, because spike-specific TCR depth and breadth did not differ between schedules. Vaccinee samples were obtained from the UK trials COV001 and COV002, which included a single-blind randomized controlled phase 2/3 trial of AZD1222 (ChAdOx1 nCoV-19) in healthy adults. Trial participant PBMC samples were collected at day 0 and day 28 after the second dose for TCRbeta chain sequencing. On the study overall, not on this receptor specifically: Conclusions about previously exposed vaccinees are limited because only six or seven AZD1222 recipients were SARS-CoV-2 seropositive at baseline. Participants were mostly white British, with more females than males. The authors suggested clonal diversity may have been underestimated. Because no samples from the day 14 peak response were available, repertoires could be characterized only after the peak T cell response. The 56-69-year group was small, and its depth increase did not reach significance, likely because of low power. Reportedly, close to half of the unique spike-specific TCRs recognized epitopes lying outside the regions that are mutated in the B.1.351 and B.1.1.7 variants. After two AZD1222 doses, both the breadth and the depth of spike-specific TCRs were significantly higher than at day 0 and than in MenACWY recipients. CD4 TCRs associated with the vaccine covered the entire spike protein, and the dominant responses were in regions 160-218 and 743-854.

According to the germline V gene, CDR1 reads KGHDR and CDR2 reads SFDVKD. Relative to germline, V is 7 bases shorter and J is 0 bases shorter, with 6 bases between their ends. The CDR3 numbers 12 residues from cysteine through phenylalanine. Left in the record is the CDR3 DNA by itself, 36 bases read in frame from the first base. Of note for this clone: No antigen is known for it. The record has no base qualities; no much larger clone is one base away.

The CDR3 regions of human TCRbeta chains were analyzed by immunosequencing. In the authors' own workflow: Repertoire TCRs were matched against a reference library of SARS-CoV-2-specific TCRs generated with the MIRA antigen-specificity platform. Breadth was defined as the fraction of unique TCRs that were SARS-CoV-2-associated. Depth was defined as the fraction of total T cells that were SARS-CoV-2-associated. Each spike-specific TCR was assigned to its reactive spike region and to a CD4 or CD8 class using the MIRA data. Log10-transformed breadth and depth values were compared by one-way ANOVA with Sidak's multiple comparisons tests. The immuneACCESS repertoire file appears here via TCRdb, limited to in-frame rearrangements. These files lack a portion of the clones; in checked studies, under half of the deficit traces to unresolved V genes, and the cause of the others is not known. From that table come the V and J calls and clone size; the DNA was used to work out D and trimming. For this sample there are about 150,000 clones; roughly 90% appear just once. Approximately 3.5% of the sample belongs to the ten largest clones.

Sample: peripheral blood, taken 28 days after the second AZD1222 dose. Recombination linked TRBV24-1 to TRBJ2-7; too little of a D gene remains to name it. The TCR sequence derives from an adult who received the AZD1222 COVID-19 vaccine. The CDR3 is CATSSDSYEQYF. The nucleotide sequence is TGTGCCACCAGCAGTGACTCCTACGAGCAGTACTTC.